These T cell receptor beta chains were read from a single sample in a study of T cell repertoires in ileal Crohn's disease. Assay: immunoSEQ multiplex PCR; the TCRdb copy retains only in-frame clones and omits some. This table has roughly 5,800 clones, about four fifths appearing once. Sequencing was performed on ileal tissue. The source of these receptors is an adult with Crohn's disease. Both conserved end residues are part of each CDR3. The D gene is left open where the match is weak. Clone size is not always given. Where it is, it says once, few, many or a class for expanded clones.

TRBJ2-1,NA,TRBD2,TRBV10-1,TGCGCCAGCAGCCAAGGGACTAGCGGGAGAAGAAGGTCCTACAATGAGCAGTTCTTC,CASSQGTSGRRRSYNEQFF
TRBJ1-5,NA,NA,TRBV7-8,TGTGCCAGCAGCTTAGCGGGGGCGACGGGGGATCAGCCCCAGCATTTT,CASSLAGATGDQPQHF
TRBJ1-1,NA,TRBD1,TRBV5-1,TGCGCCAGCCGGGGACAGGAGGGGACTTTCTTT,CASRGQEGTFF
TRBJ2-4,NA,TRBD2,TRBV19,TGTGCCAGTAGTATCCGATCGGGACTAGCGGGGGGGTCGGCCAAAAACATTCAGTACTTC,CASSIRSGLAGGSAKNIQYF
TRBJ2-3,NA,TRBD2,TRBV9,TGTGCCAGCAGCGTAATGTCTAGCGGGTGGAGCACAGATACGCAGTATTTT,CASSVMSSGWSTDTQYF
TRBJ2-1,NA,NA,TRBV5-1,TGCGCCAGCAGCTACAGTACAGGGCCGTCCTACAATGAGCAGTTCTTC,CASSYSTGPSYNEQFF
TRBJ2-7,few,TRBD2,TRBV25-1,TGTGCCAGCAGGGGGACTAGCGGATCCTACGAGCAGTACTTC,CASRGTSGSYEQYF
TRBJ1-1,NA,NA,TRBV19,TGTGCCAGTCACCGGGACAATGTGAACACTGAAGCTTTCTTT,CASHRDNVNTEAFF
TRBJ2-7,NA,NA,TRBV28,TGTGCCACCCACTCAGCAGCCGAGCAGTACTTC,CATHSAAEQYF
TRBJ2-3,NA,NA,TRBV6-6,TGTGCCAGCAGTCCGACTGGGGATACGCAGTATTTT,CASSPTGDTQYF
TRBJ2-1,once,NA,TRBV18,TGTGCCAGCTCAACACGGGCGGGGTATGATGAGCAGTTCTTC,CASSTRAGYDEQFF
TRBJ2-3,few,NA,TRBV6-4,TGTGCCAGCAGTGAAAGATCAATCGCAGATACGCAGTATTTT,CASSERSIADTQYF
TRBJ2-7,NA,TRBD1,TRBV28,TGTGCCAGCAGTTTACCGGACAGGGGGCGGGTACTCGGCTACGAGCAGTACTTC,CASSLPDRGRVLGYEQYF
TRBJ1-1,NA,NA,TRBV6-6,TGTGCCAGCAGACTCAACACTGAAGCTTTCTTT,CASRLNTEAFF
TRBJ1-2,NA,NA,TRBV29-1,TGCAGCGGATGGGGAGGGTATGGCTACACCTTC,CSGWGGYGYTF
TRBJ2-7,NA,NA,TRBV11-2,TGTGCCAGCAGCTTACAGGCAGGATACGAGCAGTACTTC,CASSLQAGYEQYF
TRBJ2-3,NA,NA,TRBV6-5,TGTGCCAGCGGTCGCCAGCGGACTAGCACAGATACGCAGTATTTT,CASGRQRTSTDTQYF